A selection of T cell receptor beta chains follows, all from one sample in a study of technical replicates of blood from several donors. Profiled with immunoSEQ multiplex PCR; TCRdb holds only in-frame clones, not every one. The table includes fewer than 95,000 clones, 94% detected once. The specimen was T cells isolated from PBMCs. The receptor set was obtained from a human donor in good health. The CDR3 runs from the conserved cysteine through the conserved F or W. D genes are given only for firm matches. Only some rows state a clone size, as once, few, many or a class for expanded clones.

TRBV29-1	-	TRBJ1-2	-	CSVTGTYGYTF	TGCAGCGTGACCGGGACATACGGCTACACCTTC
TRBV5-6	-	TRBJ1-2	TRBD1	CASSWGQLNYGYTF	TGTGCCAGCAGCTGGGGACAGCTTAACTATGGCTACACCTTC
TRBV28	-	TRBJ1-1	-	CASKAGTMNTEAFF	TGTGCCAGCAAGGCAGGTACAATGAACACTGAAGCTTTCTTT
TRBV5-1	-	TRBJ1-5	TRBD1	CASSLEGQQLNQPQHF	TGCGCCAGCAGCTTGGAGGGACAGCAACTTAATCAGCCCCAGCATTTT
TRBV28	-	TRBJ2-7	-	CASSPGISGSEQYF	TGTGCCAGCAGTCCAGGGATTTCAGGCTCCGAGCAGTACTTC
TRBV9	-	TRBJ1-1	-	CASSPLWILFGGFTEAFF	TGTGCCAGCAGCCCCCTGTGGATTTTGTTCGGGGGTTTCACTGAAGCTTTCTTT
TRBV28	-	TRBJ2-4	TRBD1	CASSLTGDTKNIQYF	TGTGCCAGCAGTTTAACAGGGGATACCAAAAACATTCAGTACTTC
TRBV5-1	-	TRBJ2-7	TRBD1	CASSPGTGGYEQYF	TGCGCCAGCAGCCCCGGGACAGGGGGCTATGAGCAGTACTTC
TRBV15	-	TRBJ2-3	-	CATSRGSPTDTQYF	TGTGCCACCAGCAGAGGTAGTCCCACAGATACGCAGTATTTT
TRBV5-1	-	TRBJ2-2	-	CASDTGPKDTGELFF	TGCGCCAGTGATACAGGACCTAAGGACACCGGGGAGCTGTTTTTT
TRBV15	-	TRBJ2-4	-	CATAQDYKNIQYF	TGTGCCACCGCTCAGGACTACAAAAACATTCAGTACTTC
TRBV6-5	few	TRBJ1-1	-	CASSYLGSTEAFF	TGTGCCAGCAGTTACTTGGGGAGCACTGAAGCTTTCTTT
TRBV13	few	TRBJ1-2	TRBD1	CASSLELQGEWGGYTF	TGTGCCAGCAGCTTAGAGCTACAGGGGGAATGGGGTGGCTACACCTTC
TRBV6-1	-	TRBJ2-3	TRBD2	CASRIAGGTDTQYF	TGTGCCAGCAGGATAGCGGGAGGGACAGATACGCAGTATTTT
TRBV7-2	-	TRBJ1-1	-	CASSWAPNTEAFF	TGTGCCAGCAGCTGGGCCCCGAACACTGAAGCTTTCTTT
TRBV7-2	-	TRBJ2-7	-	CASLKRGSYEQYF	TGTGCCAGCTTGAAAAGGGGGAGCTACGAGCAGTACTTC
TRBV18	-	TRBJ1-2	-	CASSPGADPFMLGYGYTF	TGTGCCAGCTCACCGGGGGCAGATCCCTTCATGTTGGGCTATGGCTACACCTTC
TRBV6-4	-	TRBJ2-1	TRBD2	CASSDLSGRAGNEQFF	TGTGCCAGCAGTGACCTTAGCGGGAGGGCCGGGAATGAGCAGTTCTTC
TRBV5-1	-	TRBJ2-7	-	CASSLTGFPLSSFSYEQYF	TGCGCCAGCAGCTTGACAGGGTTCCCTCTGTCCTCCTTCTCCTACGAGCAGTACTTC
TRBV6-1	-	TRBJ2-5	TRBD2	CASRQRGVETQYF	TGTGCCAGCAGACAGCGGGGGGTGGAGACCCAGTACTTC
TRBV6-1	-	TRBJ2-1	-	CASSESGSYNEQFF	TGTGCCAGCAGTGAAAGCGGCTCCTACAATGAGCAGTTCTTC
TRBV7-9	-	TRBJ2-5	-	CASSLVWGRETQYF	TGTGCCAGCAGCTTAGTGTGGGGCAGGGAGACCCAGTACTTC
TRBV5-4	-	TRBJ2-7	TRBD2	CASSYGLAVAYEQYF	TGTGCCAGCAGCTATGGACTAGCGGTTGCCTACGAGCAGTACTTC